Below are 30 T cell receptor beta chains sequenced from a single sample in a study of neurological immune-mediated disorders. A single record per CDR3 protein comes from TCRdb applying MiXCR to the 5' RACE reads. The profile shows more than 50,000 distinct CDR3 sequences, 3.9% of them singletons. The sample taken for sequencing was PBMCs. The origin of the receptors is a man younger than 45 with multiple sclerosis.

Many counts were recorded for this clonotype. DNA of the CDR3: TGCGCCAGCAGCCAAGGGACAGTCAACACTGAAGCTTTCTTT. Translation gives CASSQGTVNTEAFF. The V and J genes are TRBV4-3 and TRBJ1-1; weak D call: TRBD1 (6 bases). CDR1 is LGHNA, CDR2 YSLEER, per germline. This CDR3 region has 14 residues. Between the trimmed V and J ends, which lost 1 base and 2 bases, there was a span of 8 bases.

This clonotype has at least ten counts. The chain combines TRBV10-2 with TRBJ2-1, with TRBD2 matching 7 bases. Unmatched junction bases numbered 4, after V lost 1 base and J lost 7 bases. CDR3 length equals 14 residues. Germline CDR1 reads WSHSY; CDR2 reads SAAADI. CDR3 sequence: CASSELVGGNEQFF. The CDR3 nucleotides read TGCGCCAGCAGTGAGTTAGTCGGGGGGAATGAGCAGTTCTTC.

This clonotype was recorded a few times. This chain joins TRBV10-2 and TRBJ1-4, with 9 bases fitting TRBD1. The junction had 7 bases not matched to a gene; V was cut back by 6 bases and J by 5 bases. The germline V gene has CDR1 WSHSY and CDR2 SAAADI. The CDR3 consists of 15 residues. CDR3 in amino acids: CASSLPGTGNEKLFF. CDR3 coding DNA: TGCGCCAGCAGCCTCCCCGGGACAGGGAATGAAAAACTGTTTTTT.

This clonotype showed up many times. The V and J genes are TRBV9 and TRBJ1-2; D remains unclear. Trimming cost V 3 bases and J 5 bases, with 8 bases left between them. This CDR3 is built from 12 residues. Germline CDR1 and CDR2: SGDLS and YYNGEE. In DNA form, the CDR3 reads TGTGCCAGCAGCGGACAACATTATGGCTACACCTTC. Residues: CASSGQHYGYTF.

This clonotype showed up many times. The chain links TRBV7-6 to TRBJ1-1; TRBD1 matches at 7 bases. Germline V gene lookup returns CDR1 SGHVS and CDR2 FNYEAQ. The length of the CDR3 is 14 residues. Trimming took 5 bases from V and 5 from J; bases not matched to a gene: 8. This CDR3 is CASSIDRAGTEAFF. DNA for the CDR3: TGTGCCAGCAGCATCGACAGGGCTGGGACTGAAGCTTTCTTT.

Ten or more counts support this clonotype. The chain employs TRBV5-1 and TRBJ2-5; tentative D call: TRBD1 (6 bases). CDR3 length equals 13 residues. Germline-derived CDR1 and CDR2 are SGHRS and YFSETQ. V was clipped by 1 base and J by 3 bases, with 7 bases between them. The CDR3 nucleotides are TGCGCCAGCAGCTTGCCAGGGGAAGAGACCCAGTACTTC. Translating it yields CASSLPGEETQYF.

This clonotype was detected many times. This chain uses TRBV12-3 or TRBV12-4 with TRBJ2-4; TRBD1 might be the D (5 bases). With 7 bases removed from V and 7 bases from J, the gap between germline ends came to 14 bases. The CDR3 has 13 amino acids. The CDR3 DNA follows: TGTGCCAGCAACCCGTGGGGCTGGAACATTCAGTACTTC. Protein product: CASNPWGWNIQYF.

This clonotype was found many times. The chain has TRBV20-1 and TRBJ1-6; no clear D gene. The CDR3 runs 13 residues. Germline assignment: CDR1 DFQATT and CDR2 SNEGSKA (reference sequence). V lost 0 bases and J lost 7, with 7 bases in between. The chain's CDR3 is CSARDIENSPLHF. CDR3 nucleotides: TGCAGTGCTAGAGATATTGAGAATTCACCCCTCCACTTT.

In this sample, this clonotype turned up many times. This sequence joins TRBV5-1 and TRBJ1-2, with 10 bases aligning to TRBD1. Germline V lookup: CDR1 SGHRS, CDR2 YFSETQ. The CDR3 is 17 residues long. Trimming took 5 bases from V and 4 from J; bases not matched to a gene: 14. CDR3 coding DNA: TGCGCCAGCAGTAGGACCGGAGGGACAGGGGAACTCTATGGCTACACCTTC. Amino acid sequence: CASSRTGGTGELYGYTF.

This clonotype has ten or more counts. The chain recombines TRBV2 with TRBJ1-1, with TRBD1 matching over 7 bases. Germline-derived CDR1 and CDR2 are SNHLY and FYNNEI. The trim removed 5 bases at V and 1 base at J, leaving 4 bases unmatched. The CDR3 is made up of 14 amino acids. The CDR3 DNA reads TGTGCCAGCAGTAGACAGGGCTCGAACACTGAAGCTTTCTTT. Amino acids: CASSRQGSNTEAFF.

This clonotype was seen many times. The chain couples TRBV29-1 to TRBJ2-3; no clear D gene. Germline loops: CDR1 SQVTM, CDR2 ANQGSEA. The CDR3 sequence is 14 residues long. Trimming removed 7 bases from V and 6 bases from J, with 20 bases in between. The CDR3 loop is CSAYGFHVTDTQYF. CDR3 DNA sequence: TGCAGCGCGTACGGGTTCCATGTGACGGATACGCAGTATTTT.

In this sample, this clonotype turned up many times. The rearrangement joins TRBV7-9 to TRBJ2-5, with D perhaps matching TRBD1 or TRBD2 (5 bases each). The germline V gene encodes CDR1 SEHNR and CDR2 FQNEAQ (reference sequence). Trimming removed 5 bases at V and 7 bases at J, with 32 bases between. This CDR3 has 19 residues. DNA of the CDR3: TGTGCCAGCAGCCCCCATATGGGCCTACCGGGGCCTGGGGTTTGGACCCAGTACTTC. This translates into CASSPHMGLPGPGVWTQYF.

This clonotype was counted ten times or more. V is TRBV27 and J is TRBJ2-4; 12 bases fit TRBD2. This CDR3 contains 16 residues. Germline CDR1 and CDR2: MNHEY and SMNVEV (reference sequence). Trimming removed 1 base from V and 7 bases from J; junction bases left unmatched: 5. The CDR3 region has the DNA TGTGCCAGCAGTTTATATCCTAGCGGGGGGGGGAACATTCAGTACTTC. It translates to CASSLYPSGGGNIQYF.

This clonotype showed up many times. V gene TRBV6-6 combines with J gene TRBJ1-5, with no clear D. CDR1 is MNHNY and CDR2 is SVGAGI in the germline V gene (reference sequence). CDR3 length: 16 amino acids. Between the trimmed V and J ends, which lost 6 bases and 1 base, there was a span of 16 bases. CDR3 protein: CASRPKGAGSNQPQHF. The CDR3, as DNA: TGTGCCAGCAGACCGAAGGGAGCTGGGAGCAATCAGCCCCAGCATTTT.

This clonotype appeared a few times. This rearrangement joins TRBV3-1 to TRBJ1-2; D remains ambiguous. The V gene lost 4 bases and the J gene lost 4 bases, with 16 bases spanning the gap. This CDR3 has 15 residues. The germline V gene has CDR1 LGHDT and CDR2 YNNKEL (reference sequence). The CDR3 loop is CASSLKGTAGYGYTF. The CDR3 DNA follows: TGTGCCAGCAGCCTTAAAGGCACAGCGGGCTATGGCTACACCTTC.

This clonotype occurred many times. The chain has TRBV11-2 and TRBJ2-5, with TRBD2 identical over 11 bases. The germline gives CDR1 SGHAT, CDR2 FQNNGV. The CDR3 has 16 amino acids. Unmatched junction bases numbered 6, after V lost 4 bases and J lost 2 bases. DNA for the CDR3: TGTGCCAGCAGCTCAACGGGACTAGCGGTGCAAGAGACCCAGTACTTC. Translated: CASSSTGLAVQETQYF.

This clonotype showed up many times. This sequence joins TRBV5-1 and TRBJ2-2; 8 bases fit TRBD1. Trimming at V came to 6 bases and at J to 3 bases, leaving 7 bases not matched to a gene. The germline V gene encodes CDR1 SGHRS and CDR2 YFSETQ. This CDR3 spans 15 amino acids. The DNA for the CDR3 is TGCGCCAGCACCGCGACAGGGGTGGACACCGGGGAGCTGTTTTTT. It specifies CASTATGVDTGELFF.

Ten or more counts support this clonotype. This chain uses TRBV4-3 with TRBJ2-7; 9 nucleotides line up with TRBD1. CDR3 size: 15 residues. Germline V gene sequence: CDR1 LGHNA, CDR2 YSLEER. V was clipped by 1 base and J by 4 bases; unmatched bases: 5. In nucleotides, the CDR3 is TGCGCCAGCAGCCAAGTCACAGGGGGCCATTACGAGCAGTACTTC. Amino acids: CASSQVTGGHYEQYF.

The gene calls are TRBV4-3 and TRBJ2-1; D gene uncertain. The V end was cut by 0 bases, the J end by 0 bases, with 12 bases between. The CDR3 has 17 residues. Germline CDR1 is LGHNA and CDR2 is YSLEER. DNA of the CDR3: TGCGCCAGCAGCCAAGAAGGGTACGGCGACTCCTACAATGAGCAGTTCTTC. Residues: CASSQEGYGDSYNEQFF.

The chain is built from TRBV11-2 and TRBJ2-5, with 11 bases aligning to TRBD2. Trimming cost V 1 base and J 5 bases; bases outside gene matches: 3. Germline assignment: CDR1 SGHAT and CDR2 FQNNGV. This CDR3 is 15 amino acids long. CDR3 DNA: TGTGCCAGCAGCTTAGCGGGACTAGCGGCCGAGACCCAGTACTTC. It is translated as CASSLAGLAAETQYF. Variable domain in full (rest from reference TRBV11-2 and TRBJ2-5): EAGVAQSPRYKIIEKRQSVAFWCNPISGHATLYWYQQILGQGPKLLIQFQNNGVVDDSQLPKDRFSAERLKGVDSTLKIQPAKLEDSAVYLCASSLAGLAAETQYFGPGTRLLVL.

This clonotype came up many times. The rearrangement joins TRBV7-9 to TRBJ1-2; no definite D call. The V and J ends lost 5 bases and 0 bases respectively, with 13 bases between them. Germline CDR1 and CDR2: SEHNR and FQNEAQ (reference sequence). This CDR3 contains 15 residues. CDR3 bases: TGTGCCAGCAGCCCCCCCGAGGGAACTAACTATGGCTACACCTTC. Its translation is CASSPPEGTNYGYTF.

This clonotype has a handful of counts. V usage is TRBV5-1 and J usage is TRBJ2-7; 13 bases line up with TRBD2. Germline assignment: CDR1 SGHRS and CDR2 YFSETQ. Trimming removed 0 bases from V and 5 bases from J; junction bases left unmatched: 8. This CDR3 is built from 17 residues. The CDR3 loop is CASSLALTSGGADEQYF. CDR3 DNA sequence: TGCGCCAGCAGCTTGGCCCTAACTAGCGGGGGGGCCGACGAGCAGTACTTC.

This clonotype was detected ten times or more. The chain is built from TRBV29-1 and TRBJ1-2, with D perhaps matching TRBD1 (5 bases). Germline V gene lookup returns CDR1 SQVTM and CDR2 ANQGSEA. CDR3 size: 14 residues. Trimming left V 3 bases short and J 4 bases short, with 15 bases between. This chain's CDR3 is CSVEAQEGSYGYTF. The CDR3 DNA follows: TGCAGCGTTGAGGCACAGGAAGGTAGCTATGGCTACACCTTC.

This clonotype was counted at least ten times. This chain joins TRBV7-9 and TRBJ2-3; D is unclear. Germline CDR1 and CDR2: SEHNR and FQNEAQ (reference sequence). CDR3 length: 12 residues. V lost 3 bases to trimming and J lost 9 bases, with 10 bases between them. CDR3 sequence (DNA): TGTGCCAGCAGCTTTTGGTTGGGCACGCAGTATTTT. This gives the protein CASSFWLGTQYF.

This clonotype was seen just once. A much larger clone differs by one base, so this may be a read error. The CDR3 region is CSAASGNPYEQYF. The CDR3 nucleotides read TGCAGTGCTGCCAGCGGGAACCCCTACGAGCAGTACTTC. The chain uses TRBV20-1 and TRBJ2-7; 7 nucleotides match TRBD2. This CDR3 is built from 13 residues. CDR1 DFQATT and CDR2 SNEGSKA come from the germline V gene (reference sequence). The V and J ends lost 5 bases and 2 bases, in that order; junction bases with no gene match: 6.

This clonotype was observed many times. The chain is built from TRBV7-2 and TRBJ1-2, with D possibly being TRBD1 (6 bases). The CDR3 sequence is 15 residues long. CDR1 SGHTA and CDR2 FQGNSA come from the germline V gene. V shed 5 bases and J shed 5 bases, with 18 bases lying between them. CDR3 coding DNA: TGTGCCAGCAGCCATCCTTCCCACAGGGAATATGGCTACACCTTC. This sequence encodes CASSHPSHREYGYTF.

This clonotype showed up many times. V and J are TRBV5-5 and TRBJ2-7, with unresolved D. There are 12 residues in the CDR3. Germline-derived CDR1 and CDR2 are SGHKS and YYEKEE (reference sequence). Trimming removed 10 bases at V and 3 bases at J, with 14 bases between. The CDR3 DNA reads as TGTGCCCTCACGGGCCCAGGCTACGAGCAGTACTTC. Translating gives CALTGPGYEQYF.

This clonotype occurred many times. The chain combines TRBV6-1 with TRBJ1-2, with D unclear. Trimming took off 5 bases at V and 13 bases at J, with 14 bases between the two ends. Germline assignment: CDR1 MNHNS and CDR2 SASEGT. The CDR3 contains 11 residues. This chain's CDR3 is CASSRSREGTF. CDR3 in DNA: TGTGCCAGCAGTCGAAGCAGAGAAGGCACCTTC.

This clonotype appeared many times. The J gene is TRBJ1-1, the V gene TRBV20-1, with D hard to call. Germline CDR1 reads DFQATT; CDR2 reads SNEGSKA (reference sequence). The length of the CDR3 is 12 residues. CDR3 nucleotide sequence: TGCAGAATACCCAGATCCAACACTGAAGCTTTCTTT. Encoded protein: CRIPRSNTEAFF.

This clonotype has at least ten counts. The V call is TRBV5-6, the J call TRBJ2-1; D may be TRBD2 (7 bases). Germline CDR1 and CDR2: SGHDT and YYEEEE. This CDR3 comprises 14 residues. Trimming cost V 0 bases and J 7 bases, with 11 bases left between them. In DNA, the CDR3 is TGTGCCAGCAGCTTGGGCGGGGGCCCGAATGAGCAGTTCTTC. Translation gives CASSLGGGPNEQFF.